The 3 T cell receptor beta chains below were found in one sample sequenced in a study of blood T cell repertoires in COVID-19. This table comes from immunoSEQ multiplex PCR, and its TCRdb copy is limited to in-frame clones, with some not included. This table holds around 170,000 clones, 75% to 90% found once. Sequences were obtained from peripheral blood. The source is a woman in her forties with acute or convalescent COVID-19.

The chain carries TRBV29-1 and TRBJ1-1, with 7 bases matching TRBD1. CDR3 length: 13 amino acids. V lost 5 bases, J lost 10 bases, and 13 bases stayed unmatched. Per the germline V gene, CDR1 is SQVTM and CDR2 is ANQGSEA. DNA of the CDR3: TGCAGCGTTCTGCCCACACAGGGGTGGGGAGCTTTCTTT. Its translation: CSVLPTQGWGAFF.

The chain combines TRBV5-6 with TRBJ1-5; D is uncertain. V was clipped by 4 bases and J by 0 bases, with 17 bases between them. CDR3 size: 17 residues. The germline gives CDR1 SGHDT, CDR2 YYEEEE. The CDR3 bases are TGTGCCAGCAGCCCTATGACCGGGTCTCCTAGCAATCAGCCCCAGCATTTT. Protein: CASSPMTGSPSNQPQHF. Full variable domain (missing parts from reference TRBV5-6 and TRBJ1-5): DAGVTQSPTHLIKTRGQQVTLRCSPKSGHDTVSWYQQALGQGPQFIFQYYEEEERQRGNFPDRFSGHQFPNYSSELNVNALLLGDSALYLCASSPMTGSPSNQPQHFGDGTRLSIL.

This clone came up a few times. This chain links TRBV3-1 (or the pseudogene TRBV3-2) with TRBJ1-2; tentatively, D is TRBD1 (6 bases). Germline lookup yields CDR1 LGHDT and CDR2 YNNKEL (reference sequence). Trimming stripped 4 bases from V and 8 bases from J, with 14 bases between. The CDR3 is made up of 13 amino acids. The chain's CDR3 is CASSPTGNWGYTF. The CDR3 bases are TGTGCCAGCAGCCCAACAGGGAACTGGGGCTACACCTTC.